This TCR beta chain was recorded in a study of blood T cell repertoires in COVID-19 (dated by TCRdb to 2020 to 2021). Study-wide context: Collaborator samples came from the United States, Italy and Spain and covered acute and convalescent phases of COVID-19. The material from the prospective study consisted of cDNA or gDNA derived from T cells, B-cell-depleted T cells, or PBMCs. Subjects who had been exposed to COVID-19, were actively infected with it, or had recovered from it provided the deeply sampled blood TCRbeta repertoires that made up the dataset. The repertoires were released in a freely available public database intended as a resource for research on the immune response to SARS-CoV-2. Samples were obtained from the ongoing ImmuneRACE study (first 160 participants) and from roughly 1,300 subjects provided by 6 global collaborators. A de-identified subject ID, COVID-19 status, age in years and sex were almost always included in the sample metadata. Where HLA class I and class II types were available, the types were taken from metadata supplied by the sample provider, not from assay-based typing.

What the study reported, not specific to this receptor: Clinical and demographic metadata were provided uncurated, with the amount varying by source and participant.

Whole blood was collected in K2EDTA tubes by collaborating institutions according to the institutions' own protocols. For TCRbeta analysis, collaborators shipped samples in one of three forms: frozen whole blood, isolated PBMCs, or DNA extracted from either of those sample types. The immunoSEQ Assay, a bias-controlled multiplex PCR, was used to amplify TCRbeta CDR3 regions from genomic DNA. The authors' analysis ran thus. The number of nucleated cells in each sample was estimated from the amplification of reference gene primers within the assay. To quantify the absolute abundance of each unique TCRbeta CDR3 rearrangement, sequence reads were collapsed and filtered. Productive Simpson clonality was computed per sample as the square root of Simpson's diversity index over productive rearrangements. TCRdb re-hosts the immuneACCESS table, in-frame sequences only. Its copies lack some clones; in the studies checked, an unresolved V gene accounts for under half of them, and the cause for the rest is not known. That table gives V, J and clone size, and the DNA gave D and trimming. The sample yields 15,000 to 18,000 clones; 82% were counted once. The ten most abundant clones make up over 20% of the sample.

Concerning this clone itself: This clone's antigen is unknown. Nothing much larger sits one base from this clone, and base qualities are not available.

The CDR3 starts with the cysteine, ends with the phenylalanine, and has 14 residues. Only the CDR3 region is kept as DNA, spanning 42 bases read in frame from base 1. Trimming at the junction amounts to 2 bases on V and 4 bases on J, and the germline ends lie 10 bases apart. The germline V gene (reference sequence) specifies LNHDA as CDR1 and SQIVND as CDR2. The chain is assembled from TRBV19 and TRBJ2-3; tentative D gene TRBD1, with 5 bases matching. The TCR sequence derives from an elderly man with active or convalescent COVID-19. Sequencing was performed on peripheral blood. The nucleotide sequence is given as TGTGCCAGTAGTATACAGGGTGTCGCAGATACGCAGTATTTT. Translated, this gives CASSIQGVADTQYF.